The T cell receptor beta chain under discussion was sequenced for a study of spatial heterogeneity in lung cancer. Study overall: Detection consistently captured more beta-chain sequences than alpha-chain sequences. Each unique TCR and UMI combination was seen more than ten times on average in raw reads.

Time point meaning: sample taken at primary tumor resection. The study sequenced unsorted whole RNA from tumor, nontumor lung or frozen PBMC. Donors were 55 to 75 untreated early-stage non-small cell lung cancer patients. CDR1 and CDR2 from the germline V gene are LGHNA and YNFKEQ. V lost 0 bases to trimming and J lost 1 base, with 12 bases between them. The CDR3 length is 16 residues. In TCRdb, the 5' RACE reads were re-called with MiXCR into one record per CDR3 protein. The sample has under 8,000 distinct CDR3 sequences, about 4% seen once. This clonotype appeared many times. The chain links TRBV4-2 to TRBJ1-2; D gene uncertain. The source material was normal lung tissue next to the tumor, sampled at surgery. The receptor comes from a female donor with early-stage non-small cell lung cancer. CDR3 in amino acids: CASSQDPGLINYGYTF. In DNA, the CDR3 is TGTGCCAGCAGCCAAGATCCCGGGTTGATTAACTATGGCTACACCTTC.